A single sample gave rise to the 13 T cell receptor beta chains below, sequenced in a study of T cell responses to AZD1222 COVID-19 vaccine. This table comes from immunoSEQ multiplex PCR, and its TCRdb copy is limited to in-frame clones, with some not included. The repertoire holds 180,000 or so clones, 85% to 90% seen once, with roughly a quarter in the top ten. The sequencing here drew on peripheral blood, taken 28 days after the second AZD1222 dose. The receptors originated from an adult who received the AZD1222 COVID-19 vaccine.

CDR3 coding DNA: TGTGCCAGCTCCGGACTCCTAGCCAAAAACATTCAGTACTTC. Amino acids: CASSGLLAKNIQYF. V and J are TRBV21-1 and TRBJ2-4; the table's D call, TRBD2, was not checked against the DNA. TRBV21-1 is an annotated pseudogene. The CDR3 covers 14 residues.

V gene TRBV29-1 combines with J gene TRBJ2-7; 7 bases are a match to TRBD2. CDR1 and CDR2 from the germline V gene are SQVTM and ANQGSEA. The CDR3 has 14 amino acids. Trimming removed 4 bases from V and 3 bases from J; junction bases left unmatched: 9. DNA of the CDR3: TGCAGCGTTGCGTACGGGGGGTCAAGCTACGAGCAGTACTTC. Translating it yields CSVAYGGSSYEQYF.

This chain links TRBV15 with TRBJ2-3; the D is unclear. The V end was cut by 0 bases, the J end by 1 base, with 14 bases between. From germline, CDR1 is LNHNV and CDR2 YYDKDF (reference sequence). The CDR3 is made up of 17 amino acids. The CDR3 region is CATSRELQLSRTDTQYF. CDR3 nucleotides: TGTGCCACCAGCAGAGAGCTACAGCTCTCACGCACAGATACGCAGTATTTT.

This sequence joins TRBV28 and TRBJ2-7; D gene uncertain. V was shortened by 6 bases and J by 7 bases, with 10 bases between the two germline ends. The CDR3 has 11 amino acids. The V gene's germline CDR1 is MDHEN and CDR2 SYDVKM. The CDR3 loop reads CASRIGREQYF. CDR3 coding DNA: TGTGCCAGCAGGATCGGTCGGGAGCAGTACTTC.

This clone showed up just once. The rearrangement links TRBV19 to TRBJ1-5; D is perhaps TRBD1 (6 bases). CDR1 is LNHDA, CDR2 SQIVND, per germline (reference sequence). CDR3 length: 13 amino acids. Trimming removed 5 bases from V and 4 bases from J, with 9 bases in between. CDR3 nucleotide sequence: TGTGCCAGTAGTGCCACAGGGAATCAGCCCCAGCATTTT. This gives the protein CASSATGNQPQHF.

This clone is a singleton in its sample. The chain combines TRBV7-2 with TRBJ2-1, with D unresolved. V lost 6 bases, J lost 7 bases, and 13 bases lay in between. The germline gives CDR1 SGHTA, CDR2 FQGNSA. The CDR3 covers 13 residues. The CDR3 DNA is TGTGCCAGCAGGCCCGACGCGCATAATGAGCAGTTCTTC. It specifies CASRPDAHNEQFF.

The table lists this clone with a count of one. The chain joins TRBV28 to TRBJ1-2; TRBD1 aligns across 8 bases. Trimming took 7 bases from V and 2 from J; bases not matched to a gene: 6. The germline CDR1 and CDR2 sequences are MDHEN and SYDVKM. The CDR3 loop spans 14 amino acids. Here the CDR3 DNA reads TGTGCCAGCATTCCGGGACAGGACAACTATGGCTACACCTTC. Translated, it gives CASIPGQDNYGYTF.

The CDR3 DNA is TGTGCCAGCAGCTTACAGTCTTGGGAGCAGTACTTC. This gives the protein CASSLQSWEQYF. The chain is built from TRBV7-9 and TRBJ2-7; D is unresolved. V dropped 2 bases and J dropped 7 bases, with 9 bases sitting between them. The CDR3 loop spans 12 amino acids. Germline lookup yields CDR1 SEHNR and CDR2 FQNEAQ (reference sequence).

V gene TRBV6-5 combines with J gene TRBJ1-1; a possible D gene is TRBD1 (5 bases). V lost 2 bases and J lost 11, with 18 bases in between. The CDR3 has 14 amino acids. The germline gives CDR1 MNHEY, CDR2 SVGAGI. CDR3 loop: CASSYMAEGRRAFF. The DNA of the CDR3 is TGTGCCAGCAGTTACATGGCCGAGGGGAGAAGGGCTTTCTTT.

The gene calls are TRBV6-2 or TRBV6-3 and TRBJ1-2; 9 bases line up with TRBD1. The length of the CDR3 is 15 residues. Germline loops: CDR1 MNHEY, CDR2 SVGEGT. The V segment lost 0 bases and the J segment 4 bases; nucleotides outside the gene matches: 3. CDR3 sequence: CASSYSGTGTYGYTF. CDR3 bases: TGTGCCAGCAGTTACTCGGGGACAGGGACCTATGGCTACACCTTC.

The sample holds one count of this clone. The rearrangement uses TRBV28 and TRBJ1-5, with a tentative D call TRBD1 (6 bases). Germline V gene data show CDR1 as MDHEN and CDR2 as SYDVKM. This CDR3 has 13 amino acids. V was cut by 3 bases and J by 10 bases, with 13 bases left in between. CDR3 bases: TGTGCCAGCAGTTTGGGGGGCGGCCTACCCCAGCATTTT. It translates to CASSLGGGLPQHF.

The chain employs TRBV7-2 and TRBJ1-1; no definite D call. The CDR3 sequence is 14 residues long. Germline V gene lookup returns CDR1 SGHTA and CDR2 FQGNSA. V was clipped by 5 bases and J by 4 bases, with 14 bases between them. The DNA for the CDR3 is TGTGCCAGCAGCCCGGGCGGGGTGTCCACTGAAGCTTTCTTT. This translates into CASSPGGVSTEAFF.

The chain couples TRBV11-2 to TRBJ1-5; 9 nucleotides line up with TRBD1. The junction had 7 bases not matched to a gene; V was cut back by 3 bases and J by 7 bases. The length of the CDR3 is 15 residues. Per the germline V gene, CDR1 is SGHAT and CDR2 is FQNNGV. The CDR3 DNA is TGTGCCAGCAGCTTGGGGACAGGGTTTAACCAGCCCCAGCATTTT. Translated, it gives CASSLGTGFNQPQHF.